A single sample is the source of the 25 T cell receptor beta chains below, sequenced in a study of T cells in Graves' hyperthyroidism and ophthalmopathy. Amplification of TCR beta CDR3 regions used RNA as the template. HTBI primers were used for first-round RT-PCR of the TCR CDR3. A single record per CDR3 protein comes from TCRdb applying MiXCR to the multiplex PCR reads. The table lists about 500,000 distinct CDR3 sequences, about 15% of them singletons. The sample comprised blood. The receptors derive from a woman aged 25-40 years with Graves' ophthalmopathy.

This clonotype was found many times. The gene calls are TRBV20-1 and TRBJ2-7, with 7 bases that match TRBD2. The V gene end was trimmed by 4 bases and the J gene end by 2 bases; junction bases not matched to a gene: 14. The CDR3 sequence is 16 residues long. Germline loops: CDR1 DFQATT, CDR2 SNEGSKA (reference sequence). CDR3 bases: TGCAGTGCTATACCCCCCAGTCGTCTAGCGGCCTACGAGCAGTACTTC. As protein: CSAIPPSRLAAYEQYF.

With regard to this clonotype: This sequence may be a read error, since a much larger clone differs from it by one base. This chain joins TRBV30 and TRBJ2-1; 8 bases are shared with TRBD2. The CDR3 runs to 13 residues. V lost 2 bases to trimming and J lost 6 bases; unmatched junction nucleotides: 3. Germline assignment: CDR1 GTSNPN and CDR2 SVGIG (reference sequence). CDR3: CAWSLAGGNEQFF. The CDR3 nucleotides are TGTGCCTGGAGTCTCGCGGGAGGCAATGAGCAGTTCTTC.

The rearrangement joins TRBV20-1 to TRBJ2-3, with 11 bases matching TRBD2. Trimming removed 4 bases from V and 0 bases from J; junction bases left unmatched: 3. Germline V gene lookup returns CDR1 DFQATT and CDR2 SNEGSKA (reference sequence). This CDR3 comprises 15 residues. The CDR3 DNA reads TGCAGTGCTATAAGACTAGCGGGAAGCACAGATACGCAGTATTTT. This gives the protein CSAIRLAGSTDTQYF.

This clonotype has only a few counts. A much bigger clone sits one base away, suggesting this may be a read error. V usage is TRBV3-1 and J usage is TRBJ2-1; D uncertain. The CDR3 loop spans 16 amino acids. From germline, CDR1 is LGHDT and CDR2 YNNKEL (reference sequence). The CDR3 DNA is TGTGCCAGCAGCCCGTCCCAACCTGCCCCTTACAATGGGCAGTTCTTC. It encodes CASSPSQPAPYNGQFF.

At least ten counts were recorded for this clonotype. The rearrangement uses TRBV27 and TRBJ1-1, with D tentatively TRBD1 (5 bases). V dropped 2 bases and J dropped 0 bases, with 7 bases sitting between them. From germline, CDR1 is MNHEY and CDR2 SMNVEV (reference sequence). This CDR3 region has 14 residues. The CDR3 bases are TGTGCCAGCAGTTTAGACAGTCTGAACACTGAAGCTTTCTTT. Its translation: CASSLDSLNTEAFF.

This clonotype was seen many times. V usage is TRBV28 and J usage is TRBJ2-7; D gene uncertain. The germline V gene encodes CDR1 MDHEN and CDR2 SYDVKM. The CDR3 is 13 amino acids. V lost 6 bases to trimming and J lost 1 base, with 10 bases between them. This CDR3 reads CASSPGLSYEQYF. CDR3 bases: TGTGCCAGCAGCCCCGGATTGTCCTACGAGCAGTACTTC.

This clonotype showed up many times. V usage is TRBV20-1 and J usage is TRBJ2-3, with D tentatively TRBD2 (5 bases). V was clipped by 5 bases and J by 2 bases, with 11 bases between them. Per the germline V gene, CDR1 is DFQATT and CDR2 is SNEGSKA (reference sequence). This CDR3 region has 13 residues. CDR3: CSAYQRFTDTQYF. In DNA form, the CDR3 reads TGCAGTGCTTATCAGCGGTTCACAGATACGCAGTATTTT.

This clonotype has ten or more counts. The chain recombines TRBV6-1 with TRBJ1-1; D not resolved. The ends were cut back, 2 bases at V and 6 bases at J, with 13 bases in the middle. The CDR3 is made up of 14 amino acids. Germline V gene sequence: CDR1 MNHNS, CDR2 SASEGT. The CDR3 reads CASSESGPRSEAFF. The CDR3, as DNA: TGTGCCAGCAGTGAATCGGGCCCTCGGTCTGAAGCTTTCTTT.

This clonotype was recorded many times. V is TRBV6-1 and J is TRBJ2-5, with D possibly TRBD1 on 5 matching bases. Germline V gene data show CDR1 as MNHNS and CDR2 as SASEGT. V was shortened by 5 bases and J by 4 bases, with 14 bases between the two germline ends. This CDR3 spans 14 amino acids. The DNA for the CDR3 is TGTGCCAGCAGTTTCACCCAGGGAAGAGAGACCCAGTACTTC. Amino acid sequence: CASSFTQGRETQYF.

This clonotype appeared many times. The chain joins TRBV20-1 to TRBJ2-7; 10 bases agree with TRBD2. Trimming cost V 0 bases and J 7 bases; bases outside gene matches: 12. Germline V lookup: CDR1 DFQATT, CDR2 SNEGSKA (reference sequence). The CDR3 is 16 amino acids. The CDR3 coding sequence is TGCAGTGCTAGAGATCCGAGCGGGAGGGAACAGGGGGAGCAGTACTTC. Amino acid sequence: CSARDPSGREQGEQYF.

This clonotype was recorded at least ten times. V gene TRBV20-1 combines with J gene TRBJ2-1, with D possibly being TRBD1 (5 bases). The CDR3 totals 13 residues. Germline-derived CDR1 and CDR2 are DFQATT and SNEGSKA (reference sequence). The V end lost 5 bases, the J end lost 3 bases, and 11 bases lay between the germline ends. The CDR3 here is CSASLQVYNEQFF. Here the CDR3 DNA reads TGCAGTGCTTCCTTACAGGTCTACAATGAGCAGTTCTTC.

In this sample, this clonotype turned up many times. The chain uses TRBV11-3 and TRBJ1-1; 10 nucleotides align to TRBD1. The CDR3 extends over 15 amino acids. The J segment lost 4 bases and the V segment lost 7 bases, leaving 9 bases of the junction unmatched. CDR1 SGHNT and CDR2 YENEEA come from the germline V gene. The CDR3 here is CASIRQGASSTEAFF. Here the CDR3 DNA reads TGTGCCAGCATCAGACAGGGGGCGTCGAGCACTGAAGCTTTCTTT.

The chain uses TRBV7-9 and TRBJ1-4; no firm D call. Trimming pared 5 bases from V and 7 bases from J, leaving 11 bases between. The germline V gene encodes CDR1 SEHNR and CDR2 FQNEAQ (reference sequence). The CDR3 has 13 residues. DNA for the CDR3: TGTGCCAGCAGCCCTTCTGTGGGTGAAAAACTGTTTTTT. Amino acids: CASSPSVGEKLFF.

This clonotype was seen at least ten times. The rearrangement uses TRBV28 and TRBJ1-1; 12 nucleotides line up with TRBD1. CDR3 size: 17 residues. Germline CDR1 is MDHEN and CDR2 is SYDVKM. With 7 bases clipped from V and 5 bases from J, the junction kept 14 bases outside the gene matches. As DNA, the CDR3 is TGTGCCAGCACTCAAAGTGGGACAGGGGGCTGGCGAACTGAAGCTTTCTTT. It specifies CASTQSGTGGWRTEAFF.

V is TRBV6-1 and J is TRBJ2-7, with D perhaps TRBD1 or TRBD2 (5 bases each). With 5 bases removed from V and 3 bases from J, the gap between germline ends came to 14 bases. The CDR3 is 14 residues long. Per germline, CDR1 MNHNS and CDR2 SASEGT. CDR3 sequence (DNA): TGTGCCAGCAGTAATATGATTGGGGGCTACGAGCAGTACTTC. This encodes CASSNMIGGYEQYF.

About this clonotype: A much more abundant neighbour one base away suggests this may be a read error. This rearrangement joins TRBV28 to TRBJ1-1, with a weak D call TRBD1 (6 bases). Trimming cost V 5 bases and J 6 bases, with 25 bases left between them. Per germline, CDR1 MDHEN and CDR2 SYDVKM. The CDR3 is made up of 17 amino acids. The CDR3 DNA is TGTGCCAGCAGTCCCCCTGGGGGGGCCTTTATTAACGCTGAAGCTTTCTTT. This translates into CASSPPGGAFINAEAFF.

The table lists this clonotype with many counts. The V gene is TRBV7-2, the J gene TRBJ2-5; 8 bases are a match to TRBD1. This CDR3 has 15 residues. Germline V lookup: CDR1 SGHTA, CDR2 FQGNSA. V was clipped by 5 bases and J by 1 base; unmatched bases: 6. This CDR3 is CASSIWTGPQETQYF. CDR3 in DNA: TGTGCCAGCAGCATATGGACAGGGCCCCAAGAGACCCAGTACTTC.

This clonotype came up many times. This chain's CDR3 is CASSSGQGGYEQYF. The DNA for the CDR3 is TGTGCCAGCAGCTCAGGACAGGGCGGCTACGAGCAGTACTTC. The rearrangement joins TRBV11-2 to TRBJ2-7; 8 bases agree with TRBD1. The CDR3 consists of 14 residues. Losses at the gene ends were 4 bases for V and 3 bases for J; bases not matched to a gene: 5. CDR1 and CDR2 from the germline V gene are SGHAT and FQNNGV. Full variable domain (rest looked up from reference TRBV11-2 and TRBJ2-7): EAGVAQSPRYKIIEKRQSVAFWCNPISGHATLYWYQQILGQGPKLLIQFQNNGVVDDSQLPKDRFSAERLKGVDSTLKIQPAKLEDSAVYLCASSSGQGGYEQYFGPGTRLTVT.

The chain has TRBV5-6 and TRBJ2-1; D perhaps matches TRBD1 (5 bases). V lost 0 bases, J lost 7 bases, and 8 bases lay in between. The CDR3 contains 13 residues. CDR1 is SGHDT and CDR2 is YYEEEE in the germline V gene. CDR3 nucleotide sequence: TGTGCCAGCAGCTTGGATCAGGGTAATGAGCAGTTCTTC. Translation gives CASSLDQGNEQFF.

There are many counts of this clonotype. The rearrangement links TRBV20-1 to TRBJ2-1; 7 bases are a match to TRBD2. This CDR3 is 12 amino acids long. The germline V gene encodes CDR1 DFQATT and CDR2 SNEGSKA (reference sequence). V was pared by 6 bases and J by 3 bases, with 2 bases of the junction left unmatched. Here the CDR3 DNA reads TGCAGTGCCACTAGCGACTACAATGAGCAGTTCTTC. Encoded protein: CSATSDYNEQFF.

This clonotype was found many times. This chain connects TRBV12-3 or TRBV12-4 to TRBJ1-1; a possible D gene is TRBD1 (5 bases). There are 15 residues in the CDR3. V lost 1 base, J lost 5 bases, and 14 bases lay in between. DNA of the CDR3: TGTGCCAGCAGTTTAGTACAGGCGGGGTTGACTGAAGCTTTCTTT. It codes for CASSLVQAGLTEAFF.

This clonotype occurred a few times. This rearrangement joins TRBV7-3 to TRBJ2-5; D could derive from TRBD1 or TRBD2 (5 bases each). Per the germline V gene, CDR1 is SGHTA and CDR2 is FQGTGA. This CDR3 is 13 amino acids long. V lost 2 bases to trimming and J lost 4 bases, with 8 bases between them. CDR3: CASSLQRGETQYF. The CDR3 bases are TGTGCCAGCAGCTTACAGAGGGGAGAGACCCAGTACTTC.

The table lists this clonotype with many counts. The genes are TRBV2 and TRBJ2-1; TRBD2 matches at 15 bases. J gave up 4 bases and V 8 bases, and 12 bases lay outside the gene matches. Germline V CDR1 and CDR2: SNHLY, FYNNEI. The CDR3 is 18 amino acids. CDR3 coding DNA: TGTGCCAGCCCAACTCCGGGACTAGCGGGAGGATATTACAATGAGCAGTTCTTC. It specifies CASPTPGLAGGYYNEQFF. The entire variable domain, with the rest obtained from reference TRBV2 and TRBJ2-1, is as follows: EPEVTQTPSHQVTQMGQEVILRCVPISNHLYFYWYRQILGQKVEFLVSFYNNEISEKSEIFDDQFSVERPDGSNFTLKIRSTKLEDSAMYFCASPTPGLAGGYYNEQFFGPGTRLTVL.

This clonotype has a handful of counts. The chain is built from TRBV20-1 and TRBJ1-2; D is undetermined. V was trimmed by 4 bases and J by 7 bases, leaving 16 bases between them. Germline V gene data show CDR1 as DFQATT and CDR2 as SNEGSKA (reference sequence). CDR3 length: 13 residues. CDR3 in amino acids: CSAISRAEGGYTF. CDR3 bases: TGCAGTGCTATATCCCGGGCGGAAGGTGGCTACACCTTC.

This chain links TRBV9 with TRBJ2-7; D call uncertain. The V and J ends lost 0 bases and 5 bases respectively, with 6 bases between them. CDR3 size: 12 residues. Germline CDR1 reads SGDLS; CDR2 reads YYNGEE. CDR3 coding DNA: TGTGCCAGCAGCGTAGAAGGAAACGAGCAGTACTTC. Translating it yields CASSVEGNEQYF.